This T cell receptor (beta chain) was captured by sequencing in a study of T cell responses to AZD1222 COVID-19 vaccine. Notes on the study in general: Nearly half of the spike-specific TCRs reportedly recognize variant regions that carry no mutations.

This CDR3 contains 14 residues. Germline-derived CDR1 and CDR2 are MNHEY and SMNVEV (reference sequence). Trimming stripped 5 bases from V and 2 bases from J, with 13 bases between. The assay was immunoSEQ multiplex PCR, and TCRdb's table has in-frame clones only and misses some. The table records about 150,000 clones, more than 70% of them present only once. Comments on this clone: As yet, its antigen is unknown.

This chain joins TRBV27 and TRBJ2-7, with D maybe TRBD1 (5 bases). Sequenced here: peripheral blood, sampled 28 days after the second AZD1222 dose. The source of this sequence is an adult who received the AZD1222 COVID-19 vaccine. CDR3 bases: TGTGCCAGCAGTCCCACAGAAGGGGCCTACGAGCAGTACTTC. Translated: CASSPTEGAYEQYF.